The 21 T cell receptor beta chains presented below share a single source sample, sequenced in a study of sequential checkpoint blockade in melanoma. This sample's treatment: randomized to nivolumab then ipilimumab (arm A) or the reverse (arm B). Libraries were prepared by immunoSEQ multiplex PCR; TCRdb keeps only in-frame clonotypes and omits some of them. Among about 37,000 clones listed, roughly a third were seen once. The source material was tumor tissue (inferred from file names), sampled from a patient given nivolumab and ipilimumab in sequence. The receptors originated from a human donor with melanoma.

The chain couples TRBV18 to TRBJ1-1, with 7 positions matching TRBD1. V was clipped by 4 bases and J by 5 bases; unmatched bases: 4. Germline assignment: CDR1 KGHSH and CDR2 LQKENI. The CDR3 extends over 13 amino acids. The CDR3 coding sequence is TGTGCCAGCTCACGGACAGGCGGTACTGAAGCTTTCTTT. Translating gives CASSRTGGTEAFF.

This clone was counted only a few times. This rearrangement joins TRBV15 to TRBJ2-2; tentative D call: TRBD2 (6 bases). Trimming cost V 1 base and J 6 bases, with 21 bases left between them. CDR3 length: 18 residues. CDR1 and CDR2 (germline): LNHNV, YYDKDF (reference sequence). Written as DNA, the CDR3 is TGTGCCACCAGCAGAGGGGGTCGGGGGAGGTCGTCCGCCGGGGAGCTGTTTTTT. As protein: CATSRGGRGRSSAGELFF.

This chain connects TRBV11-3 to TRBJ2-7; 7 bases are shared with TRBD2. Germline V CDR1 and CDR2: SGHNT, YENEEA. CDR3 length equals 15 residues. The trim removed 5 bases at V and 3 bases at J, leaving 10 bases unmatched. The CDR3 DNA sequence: TGTGCCAGCAGCCCCCGCGGGGGTTTGGACTACGAGCAGTACTTC. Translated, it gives CASSPRGGLDYEQYF.

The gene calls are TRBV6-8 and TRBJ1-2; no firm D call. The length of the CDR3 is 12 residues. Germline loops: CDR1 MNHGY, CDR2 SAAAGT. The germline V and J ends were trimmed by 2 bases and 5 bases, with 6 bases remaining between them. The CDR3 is CASSYKTYGYTF. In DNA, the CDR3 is TGTGCCAGCAGTTACAAAACTTATGGCTACACCTTC.

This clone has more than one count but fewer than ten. The CDR3 DNA is TGCGCCAGCAGCCAAGTGCTAGCGGGGGGGCCGAGGCAAGAGACCCAGTACTTC. It is translated as CASSQVLAGGPRQETQYF. This chain uses TRBV4-1 with TRBJ2-5, with 12 bases aligning to TRBD2. The CDR3 extends over 18 amino acids. The germline CDR1 and CDR2 sequences are MGHRA and YSYEKL. Trimming cost V 1 base and J 2 bases; bases outside gene matches: 8.

For the CDR3, the DNA is TGTGCCAGTAGTATTTGGGGGACTGAAGCTTTCTTT. Amino acids: CASSIWGTEAFF. The chain uses TRBV19 and TRBJ1-1, with D possibly being TRBD1 (5 bases). The CDR3 spans 12 residues. Germline CDR1 and CDR2: LNHDA and SQIVND (reference sequence). Trimming left V 3 bases short and J 5 bases short, with 7 bases between.

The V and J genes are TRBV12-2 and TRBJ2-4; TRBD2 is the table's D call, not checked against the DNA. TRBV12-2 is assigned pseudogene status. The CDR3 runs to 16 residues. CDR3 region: CAGTPKAGGAKNIQYF. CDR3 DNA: TGTGCCGGTACCCCTAAAGCGGGAGGGGCCAAAAACATTCAGTACTTC.

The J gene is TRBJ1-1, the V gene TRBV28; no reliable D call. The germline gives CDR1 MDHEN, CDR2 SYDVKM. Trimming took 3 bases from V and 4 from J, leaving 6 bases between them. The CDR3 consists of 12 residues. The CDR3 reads CASSLAITEAFF. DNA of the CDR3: TGTGCCAGCAGTTTGGCCATCACTGAAGCTTTCTTT.

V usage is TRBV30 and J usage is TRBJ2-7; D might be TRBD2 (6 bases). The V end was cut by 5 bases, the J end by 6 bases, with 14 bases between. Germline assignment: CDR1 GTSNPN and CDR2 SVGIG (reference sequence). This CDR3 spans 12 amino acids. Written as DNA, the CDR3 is TGTGCCTGGGGCGGGGAGGCGGGCGAGCAGTACTTC. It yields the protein CAWGGEAGEQYF.

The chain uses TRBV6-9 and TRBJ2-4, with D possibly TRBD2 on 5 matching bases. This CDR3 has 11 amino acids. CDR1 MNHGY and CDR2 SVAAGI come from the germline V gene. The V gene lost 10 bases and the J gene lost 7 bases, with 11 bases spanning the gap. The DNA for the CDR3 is TGTGCCACCAGGACGGGGAACATTCAGTACTTC. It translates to CATRTGNIQYF.

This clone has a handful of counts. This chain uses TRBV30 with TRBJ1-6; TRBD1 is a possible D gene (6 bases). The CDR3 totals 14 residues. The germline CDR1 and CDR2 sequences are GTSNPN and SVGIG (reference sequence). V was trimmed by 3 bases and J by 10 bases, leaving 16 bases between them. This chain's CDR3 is CAWSASGERSPLHF. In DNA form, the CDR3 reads TGTGCCTGGAGCGCTTCAGGGGAAAGGTCACCCCTCCACTTT.

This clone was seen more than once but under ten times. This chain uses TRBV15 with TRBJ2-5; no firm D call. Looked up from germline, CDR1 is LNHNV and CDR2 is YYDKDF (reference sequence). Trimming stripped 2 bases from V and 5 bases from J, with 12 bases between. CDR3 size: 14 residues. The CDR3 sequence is CATSRSITAETQYF. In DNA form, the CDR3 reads TGTGCCACCAGCAGATCTATAACCGCGGAGACCCAGTACTTC.

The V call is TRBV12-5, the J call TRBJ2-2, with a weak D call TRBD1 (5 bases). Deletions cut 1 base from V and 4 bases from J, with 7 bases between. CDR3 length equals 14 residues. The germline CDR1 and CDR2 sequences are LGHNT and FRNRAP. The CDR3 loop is CASGLGQGTGELFF. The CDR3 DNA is TGTGCTAGTGGTTTGGGGCAGGGCACCGGGGAGCTGTTTTTT.

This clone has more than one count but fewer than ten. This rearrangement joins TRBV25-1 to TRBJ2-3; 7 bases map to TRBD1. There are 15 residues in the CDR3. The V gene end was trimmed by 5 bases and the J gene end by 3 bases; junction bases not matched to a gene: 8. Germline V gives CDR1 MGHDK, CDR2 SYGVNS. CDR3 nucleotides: TGTGCCAGCAGTCCGCCAGGGGGTAGGACAGATACGCAGTATTTT. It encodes CASSPPGGRTDTQYF.

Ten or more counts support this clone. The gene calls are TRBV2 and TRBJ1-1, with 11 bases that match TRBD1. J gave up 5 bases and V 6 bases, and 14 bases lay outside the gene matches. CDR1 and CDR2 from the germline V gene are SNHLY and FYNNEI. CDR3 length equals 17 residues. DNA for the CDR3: TGTGCCAGCAGCTCGCGAGGACAGGGGGCGAGAGAAACTGAAGCTTTCTTT. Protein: CASSSRGQGARETEAFF.

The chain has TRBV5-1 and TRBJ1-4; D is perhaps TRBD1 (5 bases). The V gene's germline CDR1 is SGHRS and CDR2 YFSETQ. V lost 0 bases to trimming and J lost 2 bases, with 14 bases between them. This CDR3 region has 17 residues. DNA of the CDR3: TGCGCCAGCAGCTTGGAATTCGGAGGGGATACTAATGAAAAACTGTTTTTT. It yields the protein CASSLEFGGDTNEKLFF.

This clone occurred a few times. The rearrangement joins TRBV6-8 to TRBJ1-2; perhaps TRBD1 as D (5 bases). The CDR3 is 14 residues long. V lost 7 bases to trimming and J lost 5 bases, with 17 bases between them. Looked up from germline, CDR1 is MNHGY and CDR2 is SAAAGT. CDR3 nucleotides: TGTGCCAGCATGGGGACGGGACCCATTTATGGCTACACCTTC. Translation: CASMGTGPIYGYTF.

CDR3 coding DNA: TGTGCCAGCAGCTTAGACAACAGGGCTGGAAACACCATATATTTT. Translation gives CASSLDNRAGNTIYF. The rearrangement joins TRBV7-7 to TRBJ1-3; D possibly corresponds to TRBD1 (6 bases). This CDR3 has 15 residues. V gave up 1 base and J gave up 2 bases, with 9 bases separating them. Germline assignment: CDR1 SSHAT and CDR2 FNYEAQ (reference sequence).

The CDR3 DNA reads as TGTGCCAGCAGTTTTAGCGGGGGCTCCTACAATGAGCAGTTCTTC. Translating it yields CASSFSGGSYNEQFF. V gene TRBV6-4 combines with J gene TRBJ2-1, with TRBD2 identical over 9 bases. Trimming took 5 bases from V and 0 from J; bases not matched to a gene: 2. This CDR3 has 15 amino acids. Germline lookup yields CDR1 MRHNA and CDR2 SNTAGT.

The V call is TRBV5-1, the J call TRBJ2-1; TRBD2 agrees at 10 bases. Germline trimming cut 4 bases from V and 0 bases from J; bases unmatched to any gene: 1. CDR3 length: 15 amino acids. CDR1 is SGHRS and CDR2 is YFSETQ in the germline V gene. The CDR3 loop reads CASSPSGSSYNEQFF. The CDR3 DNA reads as TGCGCCAGCAGCCCTAGCGGGAGCTCCTACAATGAGCAGTTCTTC.

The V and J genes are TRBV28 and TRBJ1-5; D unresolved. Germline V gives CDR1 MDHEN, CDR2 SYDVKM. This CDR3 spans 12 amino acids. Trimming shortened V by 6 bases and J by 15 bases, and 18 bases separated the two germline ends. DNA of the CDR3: TGTGCCAGCAGCAACGAGGTTTATCAATGGCATTTT. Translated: CASSNEVYQWHF.